These 30 T cell receptor beta chains were all obtained from the same sample, sequenced in a study of blood T cell repertoires in COVID-19. Here immunoSEQ multiplex PCR was the method, and the copy in TCRdb shows in-frame clones only, minus some. The table includes 98,000 or so clones, 84% detected once. The sample taken for sequencing was peripheral blood. Receptors were obtained from a man in his sixties with acute or convalescent COVID-19.

The CDR3 sequence: CASSLTGDRQFF. As DNA, the CDR3 is TGTGCCAGCAGTTTAACGGGGGACAGGCAGTTCTTC. The chain links TRBV28 to TRBJ2-1; D is possibly TRBD1 (7 bases). The CDR3 loop spans 12 amino acids. Deletions cut 2 bases from V and 12 bases from J, with 11 bases between. CDR1 and CDR2 from the germline V gene are MDHEN and SYDVKM. Filled out from reference TRBV28 and TRBJ2-1, the complete variable domain reads DVKVTQSSRYLVKRTGEKVFLECVQDMDHENMFWYRQDPGLGLRLIYFSYDVKMKEKGDIPEGYSVSREKKERFSLILESASTNQTSMYLCASSLTGDRQFFGPGTRLTVL.

The V call is TRBV4-1, the J call TRBJ2-7; D not resolved. Germline V gene lookup returns CDR1 MGHRA and CDR2 YSYEKL. This CDR3 contains 13 residues. Trimming cost V 1 base and J 2 bases, with 6 bases left between them. The CDR3 nucleotides read TGCGCCAGCAGCCAAGGTCTAGCCTACGAGCAGTACTTC. It specifies CASSQGLAYEQYF.

This clone was seen only once. The genes are TRBV5-4 and TRBJ1-1, with D possibly matching TRBD1 (6 bases). V was pared by 4 bases and J by 5 bases, with 15 bases between. Germline V gene lookup returns CDR1 SGHNT and CDR2 YYREEE (reference sequence). The CDR3 is 14 amino acids. The CDR3 DNA is TGTGCCAGCAGCCTACAGGGTTCGGGTACTGAAGCTTTCTTT. It specifies CASSLQGSGTEAFF.

The rearrangement uses TRBV6-6 and TRBJ2-5; D possibly corresponds to TRBD2 (5 bases). The germline CDR1 and CDR2 sequences are MNHNY and SVGAGI (reference sequence). The CDR3 runs to 13 residues. V lost 9 bases to trimming and J lost 1 base, with 12 bases between them. The CDR3 sequence is CASTRELQETQYF. In nucleotides, the CDR3 is TGTGCCAGTACTCGGGAACTCCAAGAGACCCAGTACTTC.

In this sample, this clone turned up a few times. The V gene is TRBV5-1, the J gene TRBJ1-2; possibly TRBD1 for D (5 bases). Germline V gene lookup returns CDR1 SGHRS and CDR2 YFSETQ. With 0 bases removed from V and 6 bases from J, the gap between germline ends came to 15 bases. This CDR3 comprises 15 residues. This CDR3 reads CASSLGVGGRNGYTF. In DNA, the CDR3 is TGCGCCAGCAGCTTGGGCGTGGGGGGACGGAATGGCTACACCTTC.

The chain uses TRBV11-2 and TRBJ1-1; no definite D call. The CDR3 spans 15 residues. V was trimmed by 0 bases and J by 5 bases, leaving 13 bases between them. CDR1 SGHAT and CDR2 FQNNGV come from the germline V gene. CDR3 DNA sequence: TGTGCCAGCAGCTTAGATAGTACGGTGTGGACTGAAGCTTTCTTT. Translation gives CASSLDSTVWTEAFF.

The V gene is TRBV5-1, the J gene TRBJ2-1; 11 nucleotides line up with TRBD2. This CDR3 spans 16 amino acids. CDR1 and CDR2 (germline): SGHRS, YFSETQ. J lost 12 bases, V lost 0 bases, and 11 bases had no gene match. CDR3 sequence: CASSLALLAGEFVQFF. The DNA of the CDR3 is TGCGCCAGCAGCTTGGCCCTACTAGCGGGAGAGTTTGTGCAGTTCTTC.

V usage is TRBV30 and J usage is TRBJ1-2, with D unclear. Germline loops: CDR1 GTSNPN, CDR2 SVGIG (reference sequence). The CDR3 loop spans 12 amino acids. The V gene lost 3 bases and the J gene lost 3 bases, with 8 bases spanning the gap. The CDR3 DNA follows: TGTGCCTGGAGGGGGAGGTACTATGGCTACACCTTC. Translated: CAWRGRYYGYTF.

This clone was detected only once. V usage is TRBV5-1 and J usage is TRBJ2-7; 10 nucleotides align to TRBD1. The length of the CDR3 is 14 residues. The V gene end was trimmed by 0 bases and the J gene end by 3 bases; junction bases not matched to a gene: 0. Germline loops: CDR1 SGHRS, CDR2 YFSETQ. The CDR3 loop reads CASSLGTGGYEQYV. The CDR3 DNA follows: TGCGCCAGCAGCTTGGGGACAGGGGGCTACGAGCAGTACGTC.

Concerning this clone itself: At one end, the junction sequence differs from germline, possibly due to a read error. The CDR3 loop is CASSAPGQGSDTQYF. Written as DNA, the CDR3 is TGTGCCAGCTCAGCACCGGGACAGGGTTCGGATACGCAGTATTTT. V and J are TRBV18 and TRBJ2-3; 9 nucleotides agree with TRBD1. The CDR3 is 15 amino acids. Germline CDR1 reads KGHSH; CDR2 reads LQKENI. Based on the CDR3 plus reference TRBV18 and TRBJ2-3, the full variable domain is NAGVMQNPRHLVRRRGQEARLRCSPMKGHSHVYWYRQLPEEGLKFMVYLQKENIIDESGMPKERFSAEFPKEGPSILRIQQVVRGDSAAYFCASSAPGQGSDTQYFGPGTRLTVL.

V gene TRBV5-1 combines with J gene TRBJ2-1, with D tentatively TRBD1 (6 bases). The CDR3 runs to 14 residues. V lost 0 bases, J lost 10 bases, and 14 bases lay in between. Germline V gives CDR1 SGHRS, CDR2 YFSETQ. The CDR3 region is CASSLEQGLHEQFF. The CDR3 nucleotides read TGCGCCAGCAGCTTGGAACAGGGTTTACACGAGCAGTTCTTC.

In this sample, this clone turned up once. J is TRBJ2-1 and V is TRBV19; a weak D match, TRBD1 (5 bases). Looked up from germline, CDR1 is LNHDA and CDR2 is SQIVND (reference sequence). V was trimmed by 0 bases and J by 0 bases, leaving 6 bases between them. The CDR3 has 15 residues. The CDR3: CASSIDRGSYNEQFF. The CDR3, as DNA: TGTGCCAGTAGTATAGATAGGGGCTCCTACAATGAGCAGTTCTTC.

This chain uses TRBV5-1 with TRBJ2-2; the match to TRBD1 covers 7 bases. The CDR3 is made up of 14 amino acids. V dropped 4 bases and J dropped 6; count of bases not matched to a gene: 6. CDR1 and CDR2 from the germline V gene are SGHRS and YFSETQ. The DNA for the CDR3 is TGCGCCAGCAGCCCCCAAGGGGGCTCCGGGGAGCTGTTTTTT. This translates into CASSPQGGSGELFF.

This clone was seen a handful of times. This rearrangement joins TRBV28 to TRBJ1-5, with D perhaps matching TRBD1 (6 bases). CDR3 size: 15 residues. Trimming shortened V by 6 bases and J by 0 bases, and 12 bases separated the two germline ends. In germline, CDR1 is MDHEN, CDR2 SYDVKM. This CDR3 reads CASRTQGYSNQPQHF. The CDR3 coding sequence is TGTGCCAGCAGAACACAGGGTTATAGCAATCAGCCCCAGCATTTT.

The chain uses TRBV11-3 and TRBJ2-5; D perhaps matches TRBD2 (6 bases). Germline CDR1 is SGHNT and CDR2 is YENEEA. The CDR3 has 14 amino acids. V was pared by 4 bases and J by 2 bases, with 11 bases between. CDR3 coding DNA: TGTGCCAGCAGCTCGCGGGACTCTCAAGAGACCCAGTACTTC. Residues: CASSSRDSQETQYF.

The sample holds one count of this clone. A junction end diverges from the germline sequence, so it may reflect a read error. The chain links TRBV24-1 to TRBJ2-7; 10 nucleotides agree with TRBD1. The germline V gene has CDR1 KGHDR and CDR2 SFDVKD. CDR3 length equals 15 residues. The CDR3 region is CATSALGQGKNEQYF. Here the CDR3 DNA reads TGTGCCACCAGTGCTTTGGGACAGGGGAAAAACGAGCAGTACTTC.

V usage is TRBV5-6 and J usage is TRBJ1-2, with 7 positions matching TRBD1. V lost 2 bases to trimming and J lost 1 base; unmatched junction nucleotides: 2. The CDR3 loop spans 14 amino acids. Germline CDR1 reads SGHDT; CDR2 reads YYEEEE. CDR3 coding DNA: TGTGCCAGCAGCTTAGGGGGCTATAACTATGGCTACACCTTC. Residues: CASSLGGYNYGYTF.

The CDR3 protein is CASSVGIRGTNTGELFF. CDR3 in DNA: TGTGCCAGCTCAGTAGGGATCCGAGGGACGAACACCGGGGAGCTGTTTTTT. V is TRBV18 and J is TRBJ2-2, with D possibly being TRBD2 (5 bases). V was cut by 5 bases and J by 0 bases, with 16 bases left in between. This CDR3 spans 17 amino acids. In germline, CDR1 is KGHSH, CDR2 LQKENI.

This clone was counted once. This chain joins TRBV19 and TRBJ2-2; 9 bases align to TRBD2. Germline V CDR1 and CDR2: LNHDA, SQIVND (reference sequence). With V trimmed by 3 bases and J by 4 bases, 3 bases remained unmatched. This CDR3 has 15 residues. The CDR3 loop reads CASSISSGATGELFF. DNA of the CDR3: TGTGCCAGTAGTATCTCTAGCGGGGCCACCGGGGAGCTGTTTTTT.

The rearrangement links TRBV9 to TRBJ2-5; a possible D gene is TRBD2 (5 bases). CDR1 SGDLS and CDR2 YYNGEE come from the germline V gene. The V and J ends lost 4 bases and 2 bases respectively, with 9 bases between them. This CDR3 is built from 13 residues. As DNA, the CDR3 is TGTGCCAGCAGCTCCACGGGGCAAGAGACCCAGTACTTC. It translates to CASSSTGQETQYF.

This clone was picked up a small number of times. This rearrangement joins TRBV28 to TRBJ2-1; D may be TRBD1 (5 bases). The CDR3 loop spans 17 amino acids. Trimming shortened V by 6 bases and J by 2 bases, and 20 bases separated the two germline ends. Germline V gives CDR1 MDHEN, CDR2 SYDVKM. The DNA for the CDR3 is TGTGCCAGCAGGTTCCACCTCCAGGGTATCCCCTACAATGAGCAGTTCTTC. This gives the protein CASRFHLQGIPYNEQFF.

The genes are TRBV28 and TRBJ1-2; 7 nucleotides agree with TRBD1. Trimming removed 6 bases from V and 0 bases from J; junction bases left unmatched: 7. Per germline, CDR1 MDHEN and CDR2 SYDVKM. The CDR3 is 15 amino acids. The CDR3 loop reads CASRSPGQTNYGYTF. For the CDR3, the DNA is TGTGCCAGCAGGTCTCCGGGACAGACTAACTATGGCTACACCTTC.

This chain joins TRBV5-1 and TRBJ2-3; 9 bases match TRBD1. Germline V lookup: CDR1 SGHRS, CDR2 YFSETQ. V lost 2 bases and J lost 3; bases outside the gene matches: 7. CDR3 length equals 16 residues. The CDR3 sequence is CASSLSGQGRTDTQYF. CDR3 bases: TGCGCCAGCAGCTTATCTGGACAGGGGAGGACAGATACGCAGTATTTT.

This clone was detected a few times. The J gene is TRBJ2-5, the V gene TRBV5-4, with a weak D call TRBD2 (5 bases). This CDR3 region has 14 residues. V dropped 0 bases and J dropped 2 bases, with 8 bases sitting between them. Germline CDR1 reads SGHNT; CDR2 reads YYREEE (reference sequence). The DNA for the CDR3 is TGTGCCAGCAGCTTGGTTTCGGGGCAAGAGACCCAGTACTTC. Translated: CASSLVSGQETQYF.

The chain has TRBV28 and TRBJ2-5; 9 nucleotides match TRBD2. The V gene's germline CDR1 is MDHEN and CDR2 SYDVKM. Losses at the gene ends were 3 bases for V and 5 bases for J; bases not matched to a gene: 7. The CDR3 contains 15 residues. CDR3 coding DNA: TGTGCCAGCAGTTTTTCCCTAGCGGGAAAGGAGACCCAGTACTTC. Translated: CASSFSLAGKETQYF.

The genes are TRBV18 and TRBJ2-3, with unresolved D. Deletions cut 0 bases from V and 6 bases from J, with 10 bases between. This CDR3 has 14 residues. CDR1 and CDR2 from the germline V gene are KGHSH and LQKENI. The CDR3 region is CASSPPASPDTQYF. The CDR3 coding sequence is TGTGCCAGCTCACCACCAGCTAGTCCGGATACGCAGTATTTT.

The chain employs TRBV5-1 and TRBJ1-1; D perhaps matches TRBD1 (5 bases). Germline CDR1 and CDR2: SGHRS and YFSETQ. Trimming pared 2 bases from V and 1 base from J, leaving 9 bases between. CDR3 size: 14 residues. The CDR3 sequence: CASSFLTANTEAFF. DNA for the CDR3: TGCGCCAGCAGCTTCTTGACAGCGAACACTGAAGCTTTCTTT.

CDR3 region: CASTPIRRGYQETQYF. The CDR3 coding sequence is TGTGCCAGCACCCCAATAAGGCGGGGCTACCAAGAGACCCAGTACTTC. The gene calls are TRBV7-2 and TRBJ2-5; TRBD2 is a possible D gene (6 bases). The V gene lost 7 bases and the J gene lost 0 bases, with 18 bases spanning the gap. CDR1 and CDR2 from the germline V gene are SGHTA and FQGNSA. The CDR3 totals 16 residues. Complete variable domain (other parts from reference TRBV7-2 and TRBJ2-5): GAGVSQSPSNKVTEKGKDVELRCDPISGHTALYWYRQSLGQGLEFLIYFQGNSAPDKSGLPSDRFSAERTGGSVSTLTIQRTQQEDSAVYLCASTPIRRGYQETQYFGPGTRLLVL.

J is TRBJ1-1 and V is TRBV6-4; the D is unclear. Trimming removed 5 bases at V and 1 base at J, with 8 bases between. This CDR3 has 13 residues. Germline CDR1 reads MRHNA; CDR2 reads SNTAGT. CDR3 in amino acids: CASSFRRNTEAFF. CDR3 nucleotides: TGTGCCAGCAGTTTCAGAAGGAACACTGAAGCTTTCTTT.

The gene calls are TRBV23-1 and TRBJ2-7; D not certain. TRBV23-1 qualifies as an ORF whose function is uncertain. Trimming stripped 8 bases from V and 1 base from J, with 3 bases between. The CDR3 covers 10 residues. The CDR3 here is CASRSYEQYF. Written as DNA, the CDR3 is TGCGCCAGCCGGTCCTACGAGCAGTACTTC.